The 4 T cell receptor beta chains presented below share a single source sample, sequenced in a study of blood T cell repertoires in COVID-19. Using immunoSEQ multiplex PCR, the repertoire was profiled, and TCRdb retains in-frame clones only, with some absent. This repertoire shows roughly 200,000 clones, roughly nine tenths found once; its top ten account for about 7%. Sample: peripheral blood. These receptor sequences come from a man in his forties with acute or convalescent COVID-19.

This clone was detected a few times. This CDR3 is CASRLAQKTRLSNQPQHF. DNA for the CDR3: TGTGCAAGTCGCTTAGCGCAAAAAACGAGGCTCAGCAATCAGCCCCAGCATTTT. The chain links TRBV12-2 to TRBJ1-5. TRBV12-2 is a documented pseudogene. CDR3 length: 18 amino acids.

The gene calls are TRBV27 and TRBJ1-4, with TRBD1 as a possible D gene (6 bases). Germline V gene lookup returns CDR1 MNHEY and CDR2 SMNVEV (reference sequence). There are 17 residues in the CDR3. The V end was cut by 1 base, the J end by 2 bases, with 14 bases between. The CDR3 DNA sequence: TGTGCCAGCAGTTTATTAGGAGGGGGGGCGACTAATGAAAAACTGTTTTTT. It codes for CASSLLGGGATNEKLFF.

The chain carries TRBV27 and TRBJ1-2, with TRBD1 as a possible D gene (6 bases). V lost 8 bases, J lost 8 bases, and 18 bases lay in between. The CDR3 spans 13 residues. The germline CDR1 and CDR2 sequences are MNHEY and SMNVEV (reference sequence). CDR3 DNA sequence: TGTGCCAGCGGTACAGGGTTAATAGAGGGCTACACCTTC. Protein sequence: CASGTGLIEGYTF.

V usage is TRBV19 and J usage is TRBJ1-5; D is ambiguous. CDR1 is LNHDA and CDR2 is SQIVND in the germline V gene (reference sequence). V lost 7 bases and J 5 bases, leaving 15 bases between the germline ends. The CDR3 contains 14 residues. The CDR3 region has the DNA TGTGCCAGTACGAAAAGACGGGTGGATCAGCCCCAGCATTTT. As protein: CASTKRRVDQPQHF.